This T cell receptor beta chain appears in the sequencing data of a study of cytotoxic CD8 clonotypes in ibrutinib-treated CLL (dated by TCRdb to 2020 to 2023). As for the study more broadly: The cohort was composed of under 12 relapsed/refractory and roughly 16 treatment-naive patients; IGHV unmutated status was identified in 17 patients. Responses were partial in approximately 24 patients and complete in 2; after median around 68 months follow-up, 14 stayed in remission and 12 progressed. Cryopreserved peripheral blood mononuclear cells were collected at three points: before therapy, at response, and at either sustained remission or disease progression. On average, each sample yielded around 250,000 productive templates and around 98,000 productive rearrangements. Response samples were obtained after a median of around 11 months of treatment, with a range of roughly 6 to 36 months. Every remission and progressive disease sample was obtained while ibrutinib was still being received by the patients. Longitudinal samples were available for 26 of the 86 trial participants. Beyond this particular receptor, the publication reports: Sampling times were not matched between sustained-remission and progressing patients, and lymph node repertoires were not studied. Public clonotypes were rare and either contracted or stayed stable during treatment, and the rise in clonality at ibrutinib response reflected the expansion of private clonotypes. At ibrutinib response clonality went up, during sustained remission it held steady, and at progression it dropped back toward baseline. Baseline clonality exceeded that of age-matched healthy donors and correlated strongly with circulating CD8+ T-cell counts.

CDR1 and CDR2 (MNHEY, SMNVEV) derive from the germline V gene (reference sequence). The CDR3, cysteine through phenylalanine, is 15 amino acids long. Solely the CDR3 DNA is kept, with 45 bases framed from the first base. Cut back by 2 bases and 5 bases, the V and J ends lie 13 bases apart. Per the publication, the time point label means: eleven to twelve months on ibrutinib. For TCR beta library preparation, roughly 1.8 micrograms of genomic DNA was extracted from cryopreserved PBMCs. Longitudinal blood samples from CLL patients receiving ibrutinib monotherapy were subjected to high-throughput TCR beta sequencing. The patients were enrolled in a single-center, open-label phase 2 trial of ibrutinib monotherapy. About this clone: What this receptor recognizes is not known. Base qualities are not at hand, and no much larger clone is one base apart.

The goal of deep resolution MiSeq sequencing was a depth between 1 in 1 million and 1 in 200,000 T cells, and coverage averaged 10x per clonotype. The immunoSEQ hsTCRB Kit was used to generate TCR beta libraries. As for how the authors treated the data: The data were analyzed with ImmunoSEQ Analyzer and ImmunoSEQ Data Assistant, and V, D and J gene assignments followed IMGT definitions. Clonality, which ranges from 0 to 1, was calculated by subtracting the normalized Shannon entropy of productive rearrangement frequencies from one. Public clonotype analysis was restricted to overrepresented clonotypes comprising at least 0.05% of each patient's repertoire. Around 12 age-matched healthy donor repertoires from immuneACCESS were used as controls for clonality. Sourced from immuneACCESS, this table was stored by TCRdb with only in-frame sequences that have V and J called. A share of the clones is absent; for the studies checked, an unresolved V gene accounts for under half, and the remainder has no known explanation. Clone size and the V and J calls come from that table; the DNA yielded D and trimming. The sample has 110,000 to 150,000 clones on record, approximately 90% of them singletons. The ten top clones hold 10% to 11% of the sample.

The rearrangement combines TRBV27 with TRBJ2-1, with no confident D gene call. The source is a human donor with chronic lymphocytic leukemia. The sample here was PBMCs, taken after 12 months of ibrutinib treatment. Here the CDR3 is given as CASSLIFWSNNEQFF. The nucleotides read TGTGCCAGCAGTTTAATTTTTTGGTCCAACAATGAGCAGTTCTTC.